This TCR beta chain comes out of a study of Graves' ophthalmopathy and Graves' hyperthyroidism. The overall study: Upon initial diagnosis and before any treatment, peripheral blood was collected.

RNA served as the template for amplifying TCR beta CDR3 regions. HTBI primers were employed in first-round RT-PCR, then a second-round multiplex PCR followed. TCRdb fed the multiplex PCR reads into MiXCR, producing one record per CDR3 protein. The table records hundreds of thousands of distinct CDR3 sequences, about 16% of them present only once. Hyperthyroidism showing no ophthalmopathy within 18 months of follow-up was stable. The CDR3 totals 13 residues. Trimming took 5 bases from V and 6 from J, leaving 11 bases between them. This clonotype occurred a few times. Sequencing was done on a sample of peripheral blood. The chain joins TRBV12-3 or TRBV12-4 to TRBJ1-5; possible D gene TRBD1, 6 bases. The clonotype was recovered from a woman in her late teens or twenties with stable Graves' hyperthyroidism. The CDR3, as DNA: TGTGCCAGCAGTGACAGGCCCCCTCAGCCCCAGCATTTT. It encodes CASSDRPPQPQHF.